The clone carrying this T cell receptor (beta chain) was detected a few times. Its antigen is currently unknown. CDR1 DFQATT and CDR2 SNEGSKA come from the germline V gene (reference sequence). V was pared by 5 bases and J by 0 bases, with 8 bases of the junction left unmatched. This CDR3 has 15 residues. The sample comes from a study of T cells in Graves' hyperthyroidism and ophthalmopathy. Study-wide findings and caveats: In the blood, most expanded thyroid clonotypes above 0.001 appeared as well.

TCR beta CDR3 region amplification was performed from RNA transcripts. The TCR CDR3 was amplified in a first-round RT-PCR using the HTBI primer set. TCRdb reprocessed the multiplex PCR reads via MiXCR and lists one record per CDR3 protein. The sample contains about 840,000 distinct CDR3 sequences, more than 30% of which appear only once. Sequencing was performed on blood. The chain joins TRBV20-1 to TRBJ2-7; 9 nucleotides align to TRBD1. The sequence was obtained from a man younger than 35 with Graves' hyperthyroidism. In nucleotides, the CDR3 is TGCAGTGCTCCCCCCGGGACAGGGAACTCCTACGAGCAGTACTTC. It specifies CSAPPGTGNSYEQYF.